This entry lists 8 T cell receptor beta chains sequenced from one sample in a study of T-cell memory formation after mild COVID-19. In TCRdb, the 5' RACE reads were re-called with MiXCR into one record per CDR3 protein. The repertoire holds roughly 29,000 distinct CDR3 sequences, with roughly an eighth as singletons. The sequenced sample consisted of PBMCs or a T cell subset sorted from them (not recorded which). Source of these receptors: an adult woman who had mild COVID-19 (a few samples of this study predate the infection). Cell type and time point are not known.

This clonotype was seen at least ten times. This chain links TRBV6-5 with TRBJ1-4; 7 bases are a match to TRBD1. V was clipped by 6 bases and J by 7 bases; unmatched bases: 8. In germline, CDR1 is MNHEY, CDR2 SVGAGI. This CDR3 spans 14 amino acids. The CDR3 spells CASRLTRQGEKLFF. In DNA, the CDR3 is TGTGCCAGCAGGCTAACTCGACAGGGTGAAAAACTGTTTTTT.

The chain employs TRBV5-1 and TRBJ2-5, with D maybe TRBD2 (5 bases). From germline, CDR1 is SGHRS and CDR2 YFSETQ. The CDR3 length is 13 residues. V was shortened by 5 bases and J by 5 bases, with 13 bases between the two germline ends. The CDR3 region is CASRRAVGETQYF. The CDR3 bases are TGCGCCAGCAGGAGGGCCGTGGGGGAGACCCAGTACTTC. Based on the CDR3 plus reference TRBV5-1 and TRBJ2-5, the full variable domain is KAGVTQTPRYLIKTRGQQVTLSCSPISGHRSVSWYQQTPGQGLQFLFEYFSETQRNKGNFPGRFSGRQFSNSRSEMNVSTLELGDSALYLCASRRAVGETQYFGPGTRLLVL.

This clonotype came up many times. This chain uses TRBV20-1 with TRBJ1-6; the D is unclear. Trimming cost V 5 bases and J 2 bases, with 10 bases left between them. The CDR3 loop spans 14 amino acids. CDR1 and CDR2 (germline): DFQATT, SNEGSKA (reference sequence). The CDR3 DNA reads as TGCAGTGCTGGCCTAGGCACCTATAATTCACCCCTCCACTTT. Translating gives CSAGLGTYNSPLHF.

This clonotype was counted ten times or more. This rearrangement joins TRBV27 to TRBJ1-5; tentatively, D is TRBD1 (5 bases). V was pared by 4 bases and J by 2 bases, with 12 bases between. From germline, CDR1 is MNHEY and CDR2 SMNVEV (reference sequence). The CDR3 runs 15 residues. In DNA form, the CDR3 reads TGTGCCAGCAGTTCTGGGACCTTGGGCAATCAGCCCCAGCATTTT. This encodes CASSSGTLGNQPQHF.

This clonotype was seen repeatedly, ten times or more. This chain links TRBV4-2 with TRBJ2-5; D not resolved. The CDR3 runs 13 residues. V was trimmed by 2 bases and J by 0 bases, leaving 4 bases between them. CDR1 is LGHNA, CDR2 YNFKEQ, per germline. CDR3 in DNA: TGTGCCAGCAGCCAAAAAGACCAAGAGACCCAGTACTTC. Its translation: CASSQKDQETQYF.

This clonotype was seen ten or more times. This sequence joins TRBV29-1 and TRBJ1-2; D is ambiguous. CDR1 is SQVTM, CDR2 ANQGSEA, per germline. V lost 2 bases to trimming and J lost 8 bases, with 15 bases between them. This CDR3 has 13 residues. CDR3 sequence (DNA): TGCAGCGTTGAACAGCCAGCACTTGGGGGCTACACCTTC. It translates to CSVEQPALGGYTF.

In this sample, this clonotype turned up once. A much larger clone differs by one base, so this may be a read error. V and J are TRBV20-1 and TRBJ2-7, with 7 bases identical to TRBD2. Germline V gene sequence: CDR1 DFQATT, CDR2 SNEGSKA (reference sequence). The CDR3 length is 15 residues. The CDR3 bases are TGCAGTGCTCCCCTGCTCCGGGGGGAAGTCTACGAGCATTACTTC. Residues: CSAPLLRGEVYEHYF.

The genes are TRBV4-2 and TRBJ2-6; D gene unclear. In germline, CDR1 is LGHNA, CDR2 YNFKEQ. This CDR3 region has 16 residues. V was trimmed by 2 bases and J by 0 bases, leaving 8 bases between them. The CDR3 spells CASSQTGNSGANVLTF. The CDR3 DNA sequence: TGTGCCAGCAGCCAAACCGGTAACTCTGGGGCCAACGTCCTGACTTTC.